What follows describes a single T cell receptor (beta chain). The target antigen is unknown. This sample was taken from a study of T cells in Graves' hyperthyroidism and ophthalmopathy. TCR beta CDR3 regions were amplified from RNA transcripts. With the HTBI primer set, the TCR CDR3 went through a first round of RT-PCR. TCRdb used MiXCR to reprocess the multiplex PCR reads, holding one entry per CDR3 protein. The sample includes about 720,000 distinct CDR3 sequences, around a sixth of them seen just once. This CDR3 spans 16 amino acids. Germline loops: CDR1 SGHRS, CDR2 YFSETQ. The trim removed 4 bases at V and 0 bases at J, leaving 5 bases unmatched. Patients were excluded because of uncontrolled infection, other autoimmune disease, pregnancy or lactation. Clinical symptoms, serum thyroxine, TRAb, thyroid ultrasound and orbital computed tomography informed diagnoses. The study collected blood at first hyperthyroidism diagnosis, before any ophthalmopathy symptoms arose.

Study results and limitations: Clonotypes that were expanded in thyroid above 0.001 mostly appeared in blood too.

Sequencing was performed on blood. The source is a woman aged 45 to 65 with Graves' hyperthyroidism that later progressed to Graves' ophthalmopathy. The chain employs TRBV5-1 and TRBJ2-2; 8 bases fit TRBD2. This CDR3 is CASSPSGGSNTGELFF. The CDR3 nucleotides read TGCGCCAGCAGCCCCTCGGGGGGGTCGAACACCGGGGAGCTGTTTTTT.